This entry is about one T cell receptor beta chain. Its antigen is unknown. The CDR3 has 19 residues. Looked up from germline, CDR1 is SGHTA and CDR2 is FQGNSA. Trimming cost V 3 bases and J 0 bases; bases outside gene matches: 14. The data were taken from a study of shared clonotypes between healthy human individuals. Notes on the study in general: Relative to their counterparts shared across all four donors, non-shared clonotypes exhibited diminished generation probabilities.

The assay was immunoSEQ multiplex PCR, and TCRdb's table has in-frame clones only and misses some. The sample includes just over 2,000,000 clones, 85% to 95% seen only once; the top ten take approximately 0.13%. The TCR sequence derives from a man between 18 and 35 years old in good health. The chain links TRBV7-2 to TRBJ1-5; 7 bases align to TRBD1. Sequenced sample: naive CD4+ T cells sorted from blood. The subset here: CD45RA+ positively selected. Here the CDR3 reads CASSFRRQGRNYSNQPQHF. The DNA for the CDR3 is TGTGCCAGCAGCTTCCGACGACAGGGCCGAAATTATAGCAATCAGCCCCAGCATTTT.